The source of this TCR beta chain is a study of blood T cell repertoires in COVID-19. Study overall: Acute and convalescent COVID-19 specimens originated in the United States, Italy and Spain. T cells, B-cell-depleted T cells, or PBMCs supplied cDNA or gDNA.

Per the study methods: Researchers report that nucleated cell counts were estimated from reference gene primer amplification. This table comes from immunoSEQ multiplex PCR, and its TCRdb copy is limited to in-frame clones, with some not included. That table gives V, J and clone size, and the DNA gave D and trimming. The table shows about 37,000 clones, with 80% occurring only once. V was clipped by 5 bases and J by 1 base; unmatched bases: 5. This CDR3 is 14 amino acids long. Germline CDR1 SGHVS, CDR2 FQNEAQ. The sequence came from a woman between 65 and 79 years old with acute or convalescent COVID-19. V usage is TRBV7-8 and J usage is TRBJ2-7; 7 bases fit TRBD2. Source material: peripheral blood. CDR3 sequence: CASSRERGSYEQYF. The CDR3 DNA is TGTGCCAGCAGCCGAGAGCGGGGTTCCTACGAGCAGTACTTC.